This T cell receptor (beta chain) was recorded in a study of cytomegalovirus exposure and HLA in healthy donors (dated by TCRdb to 2016 to 2017). In terms of the full investigation: In an earlier analysis of approximately 500 of the donors, around 300 Gb of sequence data and 100 million or so unique TCR beta sequences from about 180 million T cells were reported. Roughly 290 gigabases of sequencing data and about 92 million unique TCR sequences made up an early release that covered under 750 HLA-typed donors. Of the roughly 410 genotyped donors, 80% to 90% were placed in the genetic ancestry cluster associated with self-reported Caucasian donors. The study aimed to test whether signatures of past pathogen exposure could be identified by cataloging public T cell receptors. The study used immunosequencing to profile the T cell repertoires of under 700 subjects and linked those repertoires to cytomegalovirus serostatus. Along with the approximately 620-subject first cohort, a separate validation cohort of around 120 different subjects was used. High-throughput TCR immunosequencing, statistical association of individual TCRs with disease status, and machine learning were combined to predict cytomegalovirus infection status. In a later analysis, previously published TCR beta repertoires from several hundred donors were re-analyzed and high-resolution HLA genotyping was added so that TCR occurrence patterns could be studied. Rather than drawing on any new phenotypic data, the later analysis identified candidate immune exposures from TCR beta sequences and the way those sequences occurred across donors. An earlier analysis of around 640 of the donors used high-throughput TCR beta sequencing to judge whether each TCR beta V gene segment behaved as functional or pseudogenic. Donor age, sex, ethnicity and CMV serostatus were collected together with the repertoire data. In a later genetic analysis, genome-wide SNP genotypes for about 55% of the roughly 670 donors were used, and that subset was treated as a discovery cohort. Every discovery cohort repertoire had been produced on one sequencing platform. Class I and class II HLA loci were covered by the typing at four-digit resolution. Typing coverage differed by locus: A, B, C, DRB1 and DQB1 were typed in roughly 620-630 donors, DQA1 in approximately 520, DPA1 in 606, and DPB1 in 450 to 480. Roughly 5 DR-DQ haplotypes were treated as single units for association and clustering because of strong linkage in the cohort. Among almost 400 genotyped donors of the cohort, an average of roughly 240,000 unique TCR beta nucleotide sequences were sequenced per donor, roughly 20% of them non-productive. General conclusions and limits of the study: This cohort had only TCR beta chains sequenced, and the lack of alpha or paired-chain data limited which features could be detected. Linkage disequilibrium might explain the correlated functional status among segregating V segments, but an unknown experimental factor could not be excluded. According to a later analysis, parvovirus B19, influenza, CMV and Epstein-Barr virus appeared linked to several top co-occurrence clusters. A total of fewer than 200 TCR beta chains were listed by the study as associated with cytomegalovirus. While some public TCRs were present in many individuals, most TCR sequences turned up only very rarely across donors. In a later analysis, HLA-associated TCR beta chains showed more clonal expansion and lower generation probabilities than non-associated chains that were equally common. Roughly uniform sequencing depth across donors was assumed in presence/absence analyses, although this assumption may not hold. In a later analysis, TCR association rates were found to vary across HLA loci, with the most associated TCRs seen for DRB1 alleles and the fewest for HLA-C alleles. A further reported finding was that TCR beta sequences accurately predicted the HLA-A and HLA-B alleles for most subjects in the first cohort. Because some donors lacked HLA typing at each locus, the association tests relied only on the typed subset. An association between a missense DCLRE1C variant and V-gene and J-gene trimming of TCR beta chains was found in a later genetic analysis and replicated in an independent cohort. In an earlier analysis of over 550 of the donors, most TCR beta V segments were observed in productive rearrangements about 90% or about 30% of the time, broadly matching IMGT annotations. Some IMGT-functional V segments, including TRBV6-2 and TRBV6-3, could not be told apart with the 87-base-pair reads, so those segments were excluded. For the cohort, immune exposure information was limited to CMV serostatus. The authors suggested that the approach could potentially be extended to other disease states and immunological phenotypes. In vitro tests confirmed that a few of the cytomegalovirus-associated TCR beta chains recognize cytomegalovirus antigens. Because counts were too low, more than 15 rarely observed V segments, including chromosome 9 orphons, were excluded from the earlier analysis of several hundred of the donors. Specific HLA alleles were associated with about 17,000 TCR beta sequences at a false discovery rate of 0.05 in a later analysis. A group of highly shared sequence variants was considered likely to be a technical artifact of the sequencing pipeline. In a later genetic analysis, fewer N-insertions in productive TCRs were reported among donors in an Asian-associated ancestry cluster than the roughly 700-donor mean. The classifier was reported to diagnose cytomegalovirus status with high specificity and sensitivity in both the original and validation cohorts. Assigning TCR associations to individual alleles was difficult when HLA alleles, especially DR and DQ, strongly co-occurred. Most CMV-associated TCR beta chains appeared to be HLA-restricted in a later analysis, and the HLA associations seemed to be driven largely by CMV exposure.

The CDR3 runs 15 residues from the cysteine to the phenylalanine. The kept DNA is CDR3 alone, 45 bases in frame from the first base. CDR1 and CDR2, per the germline V gene (reference sequence), are LNHDA and SQIVND. V is pruned by 1 base and J by 8 bases, leaving 9 bases of the junction without a gene match. A note on this clone: Its antigen remains unidentified. Per-base qualities were not stored, and no clone one base away is much larger.

The cohort comprised several hundred healthy bone marrow donors. Cohort members were all nominally healthy when sampled, although unrecorded immune exposures were likely present. The donor tested CMV seropositive and was one of the 289 seropositive cohort members. Each donor provided a peripheral blood sample, and peripheral blood mononuclear cells were used for TCR beta sequencing. Genomic DNA was extracted from the blood cell samples with the Qiagen DNeasy Blood Extraction Kit. Receptor libraries were prepared by the immunoSEQ multiplex PCR assay. The multiplex PCR relied on a mix of 60 forward primers for TCR Vbeta segments and 13 reverse primers for TCR Jbeta segments. The CDR3 region of rearranged TCR beta genes was amplified from genomic DNA with a multiplex PCR assay. The amplified TCR beta libraries were sequenced on the Illumina HiSeq System as 87-base-pair reads. The paper's processing steps were these. A later analysis tallied about 77 million unique TCR beta chains across the 700 or so repertoires, and some 12 million of those chains were shared by two or more donors. Raw reads were error-corrected and collapsed into unique sequences with a nearest-neighbor algorithm that merged closely related sequences to remove PCR and sequencing errors. CDR3 sequences were aligned to IMGT reference sequences to assign V, D and J gene segments. For a sequence to be retained, a match of at least six nucleotides to both a V gene segment and a J gene segment was required. Rearrangements were called productive when the CDR3 lacked stop codons and stayed in frame with V and J; all others were non-productive. CDR3 was defined by IMGT convention, running from the second conserved V-encoded cysteine to the conserved J-encoded phenylalanine. In an earlier analysis of roughly 580 of the donors, sequences lacking an unambiguous match to a single V gene segment were excluded. An earlier analysis of several hundred of the donors called V segments functional above 56.7% productive rearrangements and segregating when the between-donor standard deviation exceeded 5%. A statistical classification framework was built for diagnosing cytomegalovirus status from the catalog of TCR beta chain sequences. In a later analysis, V and J genes were assigned by comparing TCR nucleotide sequences against IMGT/GENE-DB human TR gene sequences. The TCRdist pipeline was used in a later analysis to assign CDR3 sequences and most-parsimonious VDJ recombination scenarios. A later analysis defined each TCR beta chain by its CDR3 amino acid sequence plus V-gene family, and excluded reads lacking a unique V-gene family. As a way to deal with suspected cross-contamination and a sequencing artifact, a later analysis dropped roughly 620 nucleotide sequences that were highly shared and had low generation probability. For each public chain, a later analysis derived a clonal expansion index from normalized ranks of inferred template counts within each repertoire. A later analysis computed generation probabilities with a VDJ recombination model fitted to out-of-frame rearrangements, and checked the results against IGoR. Hypergeometric tests were used in a later analysis to score TCR-TCR, TCR-HLA and TCR-CMV co-occurrence, with a repertoire-size bias correction applied to the TCR pairs. False discovery rates were estimated in a later analysis by permuting HLA or CMV assignments 20 times. In a later analysis, co-occurring TCRs were grouped with DBSCAN, and TCRdist sequence similarity was added when clustering was performed within HLA-allele-positive subsets. Co-occurrence clustering excluded repertoires with fewer than 30,000 or more than 120,000 public chains, plus five with anomalous nucleotide sharing. Imported from immuneACCESS, the table was reduced by TCRdb to in-frame sequences with V and J called. These copies leave out some clones; in studies compared against another copy, an unresolved V gene accounts for under half, and the cause of the remainder is not known. The DNA gave D and trimming, while V, J and clone size come from that table. Recorded for this sample are some 140,000 clones; about 85% of them occurred a single time. Jointly, the top ten make up 7.7% of the sample.

The chain employs TRBV19 and TRBJ1-2, with 8 bases aligning to TRBD1. This TCR was recovered from a man younger than 45 in good health and CMV-seropositive. Sequences were obtained from PBMCs. The CDR3 has the sequence CASSIAGGSEKGYTF. The nucleotides are TGTGCCAGTAGTATAGCAGGGGGCTCCGAGAAGGGCTACACCTTC.